Shown below are 7 T cell receptor beta chains from a single sample sequenced in a study of shared clonotypes between healthy human individuals. Produced via immunoSEQ multiplex PCR; TCRdb's table is partial and in-frame only. The sample holds about 2.1 million clones; around 93% are singletons and the top ten take more than 1.5%. The naive CD8 population came from CD45RO-negative cells selected for CCR7, without terminally differentiated effector memory CD45RA+ cells. Sequencing was performed on naive CD8+ T cells from PBMCs. Receptor source: a man aged 18 to 35 in good health. Some clones in this sample may be carry-over from other donors' samples.

The chain employs TRBV11-3 and TRBJ1-1, with D possibly TRBD1 on 6 matching bases. The CDR3 runs 16 residues. The germline V gene has CDR1 SGHNT and CDR2 YENEEA. The germline V and J ends were trimmed by 5 bases and 0 bases, with 16 bases remaining between them. CDR3 region: CASSPRPGGLNTEAFF. CDR3 nucleotide sequence: TGTGCCAGCAGCCCCCGCCCCGGGGGGCTGAACACTGAAGCTTTCTTT. Variable domain in full (rest from reference TRBV11-3 and TRBJ1-1): EAGVVQSPRYKIIEKKQPVAFWCNPISGHNTLYWYLQNLGQGPELLIRYENEEAVDDSQLPKDRFSAERLKGVDSTLKIQPAELGDSAVYLCASSPRPGGLNTEAFFGQGTRLTVV.

This chain joins TRBV29-1 and TRBJ2-7; D gene unclear. CDR3 size: 13 residues. Germline loops: CDR1 SQVTM, CDR2 ANQGSEA. Trimming removed 1 base at V and 0 bases at J, with 7 bases between. In nucleotides, the CDR3 is TGCAGCGTTGAAGGCCCGCTCTCCTACGAGCAGTACTTC. Its protein is CSVEGPLSYEQYF.

This clone was observed a few times. Within the sample, other DNA sequences also encode this same CDR3. The chain uses TRBV27 and TRBJ2-6; the D is unclear. There are 13 residues in the CDR3. The V gene's germline CDR1 is MNHEY and CDR2 SMNVEV (reference sequence). Between the trimmed V and J ends, which lost 3 bases and 3 bases, there was a span of 3 bases. CDR3 residues: CASSFGGANVLTF. As DNA, the CDR3 is TGTGCCAGCAGTTTCGGTGGGGCCAACGTCCTGACTTTC.

This chain connects TRBV5-1 to TRBJ1-5, with D hard to call. The CDR3 has 15 residues. Germline-derived CDR1 and CDR2 are SGHRS and YFSETQ. Trimming left V 3 bases short and J 0 bases short, with 10 bases between. The CDR3 DNA reads as TGCGCCAGCAGCTGGACGTCGGGTAGCAATCAGCCCCAGCATTTT. Its protein product is CASSWTSGSNQPQHF.

This rearrangement joins TRBV7-9 to TRBJ1-1, with unresolved D. This CDR3 is built from 12 residues. The V gene lost 5 bases and the J gene lost 8 bases, with 12 bases spanning the gap. Germline CDR1 is SEHNR and CDR2 is FQNEAQ (reference sequence). In DNA, the CDR3 is TGTGCCAGCAGCCCCCCCGGACTGGAAGCTTTCTTT. Protein: CASSPPGLEAFF.

This sequence joins TRBV7-9 and TRBJ1-1, with 9 bases identical to TRBD1. Germline values: CDR1 SEHNR, CDR2 FQNEAQ (reference sequence). CDR3 length equals 14 residues. The V and J ends lost 5 bases and 8 bases, in that order; junction bases with no gene match: 9. Here the CDR3 DNA reads TGTGCCAGCAGCGGGCGGACAGGGGTAGGGGAAGCTTTCTTT. As protein: CASSGRTGVGEAFF.

This chain joins TRBV19 and TRBJ2-1; the D is unclear. The V and J ends lost 7 bases and 2 bases respectively, with 9 bases between them. The germline V gene has CDR1 LNHDA and CDR2 SQIVND (reference sequence). This CDR3 is built from 13 residues. CDR3 bases: TGTGCCAGTAAGGGCCCCCCCTACAATGAGCAGTTCTTC. This encodes CASKGPPYNEQFF.